The rows below give T cell receptor beta chains drawn from one sample of a study of blood T cell repertoires in COVID-19. Assay: immunoSEQ multiplex PCR; the TCRdb copy retains only in-frame clones and omits some. This table holds some 200,000 clones, roughly 75% found once. The sample consisted of peripheral blood. All receptors come from a woman between 65 and 79 years old with acute or convalescent COVID-19. Each CDR3 is given with its conserved first and last residue. A D gene is named only where the DNA matches it firmly. A clone size is listed for some rows: how often the clone was seen (once, few, many), or a class if it is expanded.

>once|.|TRBV28|TRBJ2-1
CASSFYRFNNEQFF
TGTGCCAGCAGTTTTTACAGATTCAACAATGAGCAGTTCTTC
>.|.|TRBV2|TRBJ1-3
CASNEFRGTSSGNTIYF
TGTGCCAGCAACGAGTTCAGGGGCACGTCCTCTGGAAACACCATATATTTT
>.|.|TRBV2|TRBJ2-1
CASSPTLVSTYNEQFF
TGTGCCAGCAGTCCTACCCTAGTGTCCACCTACAATGAGCAGTTCTTC
>.|TRBD1|TRBV19|TRBJ1-2
CASSTGTGLTGYTF
TGTGCCAGTAGTACAGGGACAGGGTTGACGGGCTACACCTTC
>.|.|TRBV27|TRBJ2-7
CASSSPGLRPLYEQYF
TGTGCCAGCAGTTCCCCCGGACTCCGTCCCCTGTACGAGCAGTACTTC
>.|.|TRBV7-9|TRBJ2-7
CASSPPGREQYF
TGTGCCAGCAGCCCACCTGGGAGGGAGCAGTACTTC
>.|TRBD1|TRBV6-5|TRBJ1-1
CATGQGANGNTEAFF
TGTGCCACTGGACAGGGGGCGAATGGGAACACTGAAGCTTTCTTT
>.|.|TRBV20-1|TRBJ1-1
CSASSHTEAFF
TGCAGTGCTAGTAGCCACACTGAAGCTTTCTTT
>.|TRBD2|TRBV30|TRBJ2-2
CAWSILAGAPGELFF
TGTGCCTGGAGTATACTAGCGGGAGCCCCTGGGGAGCTGTTTTTT
>.|TRBD2|TRBV7-9|TRBJ2-2
CASSLALTSGSDDTGELFF
TGTGCCAGCAGCTTAGCCCTGACTAGCGGGAGCGATGACACCGGGGAGCTGTTTTTT
>.|.|TRBV11-2|TRBJ2-5
CASSLVWPSVSETQYF
TGTGCCAGCAGCTTAGTTTGGCCTAGCGTTTCTGAGACCCAGTACTTC
>.|TRBD2|TRBV5-4|TRBJ2-1
CASSSRTSGIYNEQFF
TGTGCCAGCAGCTCCAGGACTAGCGGAATTTACAATGAGCAGTTCTTC
>.|TRBD2|TRBV3-1/TRBV3-2|TRBJ2-5
CASRPSGTQETQYF
TGTGCCAGCAGGCCTAGCGGGACACAAGAGACCCAGTACTTC
>.|.|TRBV30|TRBJ2-1
CAWSVGGRSYNEQFF
TGTGCCTGGAGTGTTGGCGGGCGCTCCTACAATGAGCAGTTCTTC
>few|.|TRBV5-1|TRBJ2-7
CASTHRSYEQYF
TGCGCCAGCACCCACAGATCCTACGAGCAGTACTTC
>once|TRBD2|TRBV10-3|TRBJ2-3
CAIISGSGTDTQYF
TGTGCCATTATTAGCGGGAGTGGCACAGATACGCAGTATTTT
>.|.|TRBV15|TRBJ1-1
CATSRDDRMNTEAFF
TGTGCCACCAGCAGAGATGACAGGATGAACACTGAAGCTTTCTTT
>few|.|TRBV13|TRBJ2-5
CASSSRMRERETQYF
TGTGCCAGCAGCTCGAGGATGCGGGAAAGGGAGACCCAGTACTTC
>.|TRBD1|TRBV5-1|TRBJ2-7
CARTFEDRAHEQYF
TGCGCCAGAACCTTCGAGGACAGGGCCCACGAGCAGTACTTC
>few|.|TRBV20-1|TRBJ1-1
CSAGTGAFF
TGCAGTGCCGGTACCGGAGCTTTCTTT
>.|TRBD2|TRBV28|TRBJ2-5
CASSPPRLAKETQYF
TGTGCCAGCAGTCCCCCCAGACTAGCGAAAGAGACCCAGTACTTC
>few|TRBD1|TRBV20-1|TRBJ2-1
CSADRGGEQFF
TGCAGTGCTGACAGGGGCGGCGAGCAGTTCTTC
>.|.|TRBV6-5|TRBJ1-6
CASSPRRDSPLHF
TGTGCCAGCAGTCCACGACGGGATTCACCCCTCCACTTT
>.|TRBD2|TRBV29-1|TRBJ2-7
CSVGASGYEQYF
TGCAGCGTTGGGGCTAGCGGCTACGAGCAGTACTTC
>.|TRBD2|TRBV28|TRBJ2-7
CASSLLAGGIYEQYF
TGTGCCAGCAGTTTGCTTGCGGGAGGGATCTACGAGCAGTACTTC
>.|.|TRBV7-9|TRBJ2-7
CASSQDSSSYEQYF
TGTGCCAGCAGTCAAGACTCGAGCTCCTACGAGCAGTACTTC
>.|.|TRBV5-1|TRBJ2-1
CASSLERVYNEQFF
TGCGCCAGCAGCTTGGAACGGGTCTACAATGAGCAGTTCTTC
>.|.|TRBV28|TRBJ1-2
CATMVESYGYTF
TGTGCCACCATGGTAGAATCCTATGGCTACACCTTC
>.|.|TRBV18|TRBJ2-5
CASSPPSGVETQYF
TGTGCCAGCTCACCACCTTCGGGAGTAGAGACCCAGTACTTC
>.|.|TRBV6-6|TRBJ2-7
CASTEDSPSEQYF
TGTGCCAGCACTGAGGACAGTCCCAGCGAGCAGTACTTC
>.|TRBD1|TRBV19|TRBJ1-5
CASRQTGALNQPQHF
TGTGCCAGTAGACAGACAGGGGCGTTGAATCAGCCCCAGCATTTT
>.|TRBD1|TRBV10-3|TRBJ2-1
CAISGDRGRNEQFF
TGTGCCATCAGTGGGGACAGGGGGAGAAATGAGCAGTTCTTC
>.|.|TRBV21-1|TRBJ2-1
CASSKDLAGIPSYNEQFF
TGTGCCAGCAGCAAAGACCTAGCGGGGATCCCCTCCTACAATGAGCAGTTCTTC
>few|.|TRBV21-1|TRBJ2-7
CASSKARVWYF
TGTGCCAGCAGCAAAGCGAGGGTTTGGTACTTC
>.|.|TRBV28|TRBJ1-1
CASSPPFIMNTEAFF
TGTGCCAGCAGTCCCCCCTTTATTATGAACACTGAAGCTTTCTTT
>.|.|TRBV28|TRBJ1-6
CAGGEAMNSPLHF
TGTGCCGGGGGGGAAGCGATGAATTCACCCCTCCACTTT
>.|.|TRBV3-1/TRBV3-2|TRBJ2-3
CASSLGLGGTDTQYF
TGTGCCAGCAGCCTCGGACTCGGAGGCACAGATACGCAGTATTTT
>.|TRBD2|TRBV6-4|TRBJ2-2
CASKASGNTGELFF
TGTGCCAGCAAAGCTAGCGGCAACACCGGGGAGCTGTTTTTT
>.|.|TRBV14|TRBJ2-1
CASSPGPQGREFF
TGTGCCAGCAGCCCCGGACCCCAGGGTAGGGAGTTCTTC
>.|.|TRBV11-1|TRBJ2-3
CASSHRVPDTQYF
TGTGCCAGCAGCCACAGGGTCCCAGATACGCAGTATTTT
>.|TRBD2|TRBV27|TRBJ2-1
CATGRLPLDYNEQFF
TGTGCCACCGGGAGGCTTCCCCTTGATTACAATGAGCAGTTCTTC
>.|TRBD2|TRBV10-3|TRBJ2-5
CATEAGSGRETQYF
TGTGCCACCGAAGCGGGATCGGGGAGAGAGACCCAGTACTTC
>few|TRBD1|TRBV3-1/TRBV3-2|TRBJ1-1
CASSQEGGQGLSFF
TGTGCCAGCAGCCAAGAAGGGGGACAGGGCCTCTCTTTCTTT
>.|TRBD2|TRBV3-1/TRBV3-2|TRBJ2-2
CASSQQAGGPGELFF
TGTGCCAGCAGCCAGCAAGCGGGAGGGCCCGGGGAGCTGTTTTTT
>.|.|TRBV7-9|TRBJ2-1
CASSLDRRGHEQFF
TGTGCCAGCAGCTTAGATAGAAGGGGCCATGAGCAGTTCTTC
>.|TRBD1|TRBV27|TRBJ2-5
CASSSLLRGRGETQYF
TGTGCCAGCAGTTCCCTTCTCAGGGGGCGCGGAGAGACCCAGTACTTC
>.|.|TRBV7-2|TRBJ1-4
CASSLGTTNEKLFF
TGTGCCAGCAGCTTAGGTACAACTAATGAAAAACTGTTTTTT
>.|TRBD2|TRBV27|TRBJ2-1
CASRREWNEQFF
TGTGCCAGCCGGCGGGAGTGGAATGAGCAGTTCTTC
>.|TRBD2|TRBV5-5|TRBJ2-7
CASSLAPAGGPYEQYF
TGTGCCAGCAGCTTGGCCCCGGCGGGAGGCCCCTACGAGCAGTACTTC
>medium-sized|TRBD1|TRBV6-4|TRBJ2-7
CASSPGTGSYEQYF
TGTGCCAGCAGTCCCGGGACAGGATCCTACGAGCAGTACTTC
>.|TRBD1|TRBV7-9|TRBJ1-2
CASSRLAGQGGDGYTF
TGTGCCAGCAGCCGCTTAGCTGGACAGGGAGGAGACGGCTACACCTTC
>many|.|TRBV5-1|TRBJ2-4
CASSSRILAKNIQYF
TGCGCCAGCAGCTCCAGGATTTTAGCCAAAAACATTCAGTACTTC
>.|.|TRBV7-9|TRBJ1-1
CASSAGGQSSEAFF
TGTGCCAGCAGCGCCGGCGGGCAGTCATCAGAAGCTTTCTTT
>.|TRBD1|TRBV19|TRBJ1-2
CASGRDRGRYGYTF
TGTGCCAGTGGAAGGGACAGGGGACGGTATGGCTACACCTTC
>many|.|TRBV19|TRBJ1-5
CASSAGLLYQPQHF
TGTGCCAGTAGTGCGGGACTCCTCTATCAGCCCCAGCATTTT
>.|TRBD2|TRBV7-6|TRBJ2-1
CASSSLRLAGRLSTNEQFF
TGTGCCAGCAGCTCGCTACGACTAGCTGGCAGGCTCTCGACGAATGAGCAGTTCTTC
>few|TRBD1|TRBV7-9|TRBJ1-1
CASSQTGGGTEAFF
TGTGCCAGCAGCCAAACAGGGGGTGGTACTGAAGCTTTCTTT
>.|.|TRBV29-1|TRBJ2-1
CSVPTGYNEQFF
TGCAGCGTTCCCACAGGGTACAATGAGCAGTTCTTC